This T cell receptor (beta chain) was sequenced in a study of T cells in Graves' hyperthyroidism and ophthalmopathy. There are a few counts of this clonotype. This CDR3 has 14 residues. In germline, CDR1 is LNHDA, CDR2 SQIVND (reference sequence). V gave up 3 bases and J gave up 7 bases, with 13 bases separating them. No ophthalmopathy progression within 18 months constituted stable Graves' hyperthyroidism. Participants, patients aged 18 to 65, had newly diagnosed hyperthyroidism with a duration under 2 months. Regions amplified from RNA transcripts were the TCR beta CDR3 regions. Primed by the HTBI set, a first-round RT-PCR was run on the TCR CDR3. One entry per CDR3 protein, called by TCRdb with MiXCR from the multiplex PCR reads. The sample lists around 350,000 distinct CDR3 sequences, over 10% occurring once.

The receptor comes from a woman in her late teens or twenties with Graves' hyperthyroidism. The sample consisted of blood. The chain employs TRBV19 and TRBJ2-1, with TRBD2 as a possible D gene (5 bases). Written as DNA, the CDR3 is TGTGCCAGTAGTATTCGGGGTACCGTAAATGAGCAGTTCTTC. Protein sequence: CASSIRGTVNEQFF.